This is a list of T cell receptor beta chains from one sample in a study of blood T cells in healthy people across ages. TCRdb re-called the 5' RACE reads through MiXCR, storing one row per CDR3 protein. The sample holds roughly 700,000 distinct CDR3 sequences, about 32% seen once. The sequenced sample consisted of blood. These receptors were taken from a woman older than 75 in good health. Each CDR3 is given with its conserved first and last residue.

j_call	v_call	cdr3_aa
TRBJ2-3	TRBV6-1	CASSEASSDTQYF
TRBJ2-7	TRBV20-1	CSATGWGSEQYF
TRBJ2-1	TRBV7-3	CASSPLSYGVHEQFF
TRBJ1-6	TRBV5-1	CASSPRQGSGDSPLHF
TRBJ2-5	TRBV7-3	CASSLKPGLAGGDQETQYF
TRBJ1-1	TRBV18	CASSPLGQGMNTEAFF
TRBJ1-1	TRBV5-6	CASSLYRGRLEAFF
TRBJ2-5	TRBV20-1	CSARPGGQTQYF
TRBJ2-7	TRBV15	CATSRDLRDRDGEEQYF
TRBJ2-5	TRBV30	CAWSGGLLQGLLGAQYF
TRBJ2-1	TRBV5-1	CASSFGPGLAGAEQFF
TRBJ1-2	TRBV5-5	CASRRDGGINYGYTF
TRBJ2-1	TRBV6-2/TRBV6-3	CASSPPASTSGGRWNEQFF
TRBJ2-5	TRBV5-1	CASSLDGSGRAGETQYF
TRBJ1-2	TRBV10-3	CAIRETGGVGYTF
TRBJ2-7	TRBV27	CASSTLAGSSYEQYF
TRBJ2-1	TRBV7-3	CASSRKGTSGGYNEQFF
TRBJ1-2	TRBV24-1	CATSGGRGGNYGYTF
TRBJ2-4	TRBV14	CASSPVGQGSSNIQYF
TRBJ1-2	TRBV30	CAWSVTGALPSWLYGYTF
TRBJ1-1	TRBV28	CASSPPISTEAFF
TRBJ1-4	TRBV6-1	CASRAGRMEKLFF